These 2 T cell receptor beta chains were sequenced from one sample in a study of blood T cell repertoires in COVID-19. Here immunoSEQ multiplex PCR was the method, and the copy in TCRdb shows in-frame clones only, minus some. The sample includes some 150,000 clones, about 84% of them seen just once. Sequencing was done on a sample of peripheral blood. Every receptor here comes from a man aged 55 to 70 with active or convalescent COVID-19.

This sequence joins TRBV9 and TRBJ2-7, with 11 positions matching TRBD2. J gave up 6 bases and V 4 bases, and 3 bases lay outside the gene matches. Germline CDR1 reads SGDLS; CDR2 reads YYNGEE. The CDR3 has 13 amino acids. This CDR3 is CASSFGTSGEQYF. The CDR3 DNA reads TGTGCCAGCAGCTTCGGGACTAGCGGCGAGCAGTACTTC.

The DNA of the CDR3 is TGTGCCAGCAGCCCGGGACTAGCGGAGGCGGGCTACGAGCAGTACTTC. It specifies CASSPGLAEAGYEQYF. This chain uses TRBV9 with TRBJ2-7, with TRBD2 matching 11 bases. V lost 4 bases to trimming and J lost 3 bases; unmatched junction nucleotides: 9. This CDR3 contains 16 residues. Per the germline V gene, CDR1 is SGDLS and CDR2 is YYNGEE.